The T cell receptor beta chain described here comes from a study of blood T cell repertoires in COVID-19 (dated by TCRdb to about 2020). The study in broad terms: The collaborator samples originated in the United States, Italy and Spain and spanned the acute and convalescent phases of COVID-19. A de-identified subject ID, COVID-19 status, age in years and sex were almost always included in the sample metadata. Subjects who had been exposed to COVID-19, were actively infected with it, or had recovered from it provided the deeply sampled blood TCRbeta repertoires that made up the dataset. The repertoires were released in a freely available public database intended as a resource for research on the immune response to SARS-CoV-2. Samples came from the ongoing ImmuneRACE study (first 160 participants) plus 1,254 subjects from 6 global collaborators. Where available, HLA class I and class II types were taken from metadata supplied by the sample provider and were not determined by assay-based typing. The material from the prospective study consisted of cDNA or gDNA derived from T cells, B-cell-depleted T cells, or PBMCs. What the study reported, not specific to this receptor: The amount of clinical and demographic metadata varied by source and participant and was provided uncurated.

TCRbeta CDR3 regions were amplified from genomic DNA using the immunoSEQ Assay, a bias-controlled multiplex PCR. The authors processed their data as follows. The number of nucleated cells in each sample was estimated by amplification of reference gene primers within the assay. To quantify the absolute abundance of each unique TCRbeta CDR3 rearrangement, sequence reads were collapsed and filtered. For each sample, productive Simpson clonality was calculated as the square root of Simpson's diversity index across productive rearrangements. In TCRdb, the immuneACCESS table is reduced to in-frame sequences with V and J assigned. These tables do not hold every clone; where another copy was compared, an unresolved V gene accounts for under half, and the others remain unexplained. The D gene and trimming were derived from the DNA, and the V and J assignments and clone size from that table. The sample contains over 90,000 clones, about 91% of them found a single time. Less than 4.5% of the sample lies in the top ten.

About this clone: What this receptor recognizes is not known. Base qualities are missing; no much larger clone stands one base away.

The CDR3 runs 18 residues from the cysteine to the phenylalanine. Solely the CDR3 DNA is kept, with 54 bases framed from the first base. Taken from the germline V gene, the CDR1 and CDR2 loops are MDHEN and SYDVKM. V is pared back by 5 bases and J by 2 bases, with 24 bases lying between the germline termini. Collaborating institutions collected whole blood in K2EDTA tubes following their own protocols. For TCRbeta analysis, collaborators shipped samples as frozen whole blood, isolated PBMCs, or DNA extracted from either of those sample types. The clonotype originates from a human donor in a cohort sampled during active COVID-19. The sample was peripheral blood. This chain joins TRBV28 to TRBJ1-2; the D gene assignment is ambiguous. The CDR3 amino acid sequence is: CASSPLAGALFLNYGYTF. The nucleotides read TGTGCCAGCAGTCCCCTGGCAGGCGCCCTTTTTCTAAACTATGGCTACACCTTC.